This T cell receptor (beta chain) was profiled in a study of blood T cell repertoires in COVID-19. Study context: Spain, Italy and the United States supplied samples that represented acute and convalescent COVID-19. In each case, the material was cDNA or gDNA derived from T cells, B-cell-depleted T cells, or PBMCs.

Per the authors' pipeline: Using reference gene primer amplification, nucleated cell counts were estimated. Sequenced by immunoSEQ multiplex PCR; TCRdb stores in-frame clones only, minus some. That table is the source of V, J and clone size, and D and trimming were worked out from the DNA. The profile shows about 210,000 clones, around 84% of them singletons. The J segment lost 4 bases and the V segment lost 3 bases, leaving 10 bases of the junction unmatched. The CDR3 runs 16 residues. The germline CDR1 and CDR2 sequences are MDHEN and SYDVKM. The chain uses TRBV28 and TRBJ1-1; 8 bases fit TRBD1. Sequencing was done on a sample of peripheral blood. This TCR was recovered from a man between 60 and 70 years old with acute or convalescent COVID-19. The DNA for the CDR3 is TGTGCCAGCAGTTTGCCTGGGACAGGCGGTTCCACTGAAGCTTTCTTT. This gives the protein CASSLPGTGGSTEAFF.